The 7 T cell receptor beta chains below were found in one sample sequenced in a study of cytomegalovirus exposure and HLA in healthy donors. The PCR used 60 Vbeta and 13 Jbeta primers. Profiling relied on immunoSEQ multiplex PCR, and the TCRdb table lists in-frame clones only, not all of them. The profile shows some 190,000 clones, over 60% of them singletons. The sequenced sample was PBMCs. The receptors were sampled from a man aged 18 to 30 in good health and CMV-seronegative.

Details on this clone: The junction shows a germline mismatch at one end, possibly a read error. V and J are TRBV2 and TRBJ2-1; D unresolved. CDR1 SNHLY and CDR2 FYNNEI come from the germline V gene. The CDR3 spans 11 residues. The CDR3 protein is CASSEVSRHLF. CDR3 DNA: TGTGCCAGCAGTGAGGTATCCAGGCACCTCTTC. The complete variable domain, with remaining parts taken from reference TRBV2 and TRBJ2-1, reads EPEVTQTPSHQVTQMGQEVILRCVPISNHLYFYWYRQILGQKVEFLVSFYNNEISEKSEIFDDQFSVERPDGSNFTLKIRSTKLEDSAMYFCASSEVSRHLFGPGTRLTVL.

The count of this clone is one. CDR3 sequence (DNA): TGTGCCAGCAGCCCCCCAGGGGACGGTCAGCCCCAGCATTTT. Translation gives CASSPPGDGQPQHF. This sequence joins TRBV7-9 and TRBJ1-5, with D maybe TRBD1 (6 bases). The CDR3 is 14 amino acids. The germline V gene encodes CDR1 SEHNR and CDR2 FQNEAQ (reference sequence). V lost 5 bases and J lost 6, with 14 bases in between. The full variable domain, with the rest looked up from reference TRBV7-9 and TRBJ1-5, is DTGVSQNPRHKITKRGQNVTFRCDPISEHNRLYWYRQTLGQGPEFLTYFQNEAQLEKSRLLSDRFSAERPKGSFSTLEIQRTEQGDSAMYLCASSPPGDGQPQHFGDGTRLSIL.

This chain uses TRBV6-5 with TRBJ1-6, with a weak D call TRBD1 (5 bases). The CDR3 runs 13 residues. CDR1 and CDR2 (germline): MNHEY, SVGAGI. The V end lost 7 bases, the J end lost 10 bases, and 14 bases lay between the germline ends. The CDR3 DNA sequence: TGTGCCAGCACCCGGGGGGGGAGCTCACCCCTCCACTTT. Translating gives CASTRGGSSPLHF.

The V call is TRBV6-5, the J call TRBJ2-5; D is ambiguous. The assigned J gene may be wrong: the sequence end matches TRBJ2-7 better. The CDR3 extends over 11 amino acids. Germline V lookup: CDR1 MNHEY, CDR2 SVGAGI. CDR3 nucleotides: TGTGCCAGCAGCAACGTGGTCGAGCAGTACTTC. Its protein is CASSNVVEQYF.

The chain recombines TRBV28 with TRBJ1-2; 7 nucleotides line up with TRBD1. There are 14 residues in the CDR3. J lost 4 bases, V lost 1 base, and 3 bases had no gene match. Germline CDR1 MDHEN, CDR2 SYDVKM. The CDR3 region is CASSLYRDSYGYTF. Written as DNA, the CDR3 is TGTGCCAGCAGTTTATATCGGGACAGCTATGGCTACACCTTC.

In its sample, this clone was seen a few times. The DNA of the CDR3 is TGTGCCAGCAGTTTAGAAGGCAGGCGCGATCAGCCCCAGCATTTT. This sequence encodes CASSLEGRRDQPQHF. The V and J genes are TRBV27 and TRBJ1-5, with unresolved D. The germline V gene has CDR1 MNHEY and CDR2 SMNVEV (reference sequence). The CDR3 runs 15 residues. V dropped 2 bases and J dropped 5 bases, with 13 bases sitting between them.

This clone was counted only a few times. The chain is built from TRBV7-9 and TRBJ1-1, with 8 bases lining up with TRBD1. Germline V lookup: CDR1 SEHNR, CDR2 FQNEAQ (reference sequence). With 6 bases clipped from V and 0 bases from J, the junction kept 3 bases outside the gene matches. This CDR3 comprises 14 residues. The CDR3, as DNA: TGTGCCAGCAGACGGACAGGGATGAACACTGAAGCTTTCTTT. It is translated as CASRRTGMNTEAFF. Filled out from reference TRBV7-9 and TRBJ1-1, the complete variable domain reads DTGVSQNPRHKITKRGQNVTFRCDPISEHNRLYWYRQTLGQGPEFLTYFQNEAQLEKSRLLSDRFSAERPKGSFSTLEIQRTEQGDSAMYLCASRRTGMNTEAFFGQGTRLTVV.